Below, 13 T cell receptor beta chains from the same sample are listed, as sequenced in a study of blood T cell repertoires in COVID-19. The table came from immunoSEQ multiplex PCR; TCRdb's copy has only in-frame clones and leaves some out. The sample has hundreds of thousands of clones, less than 90% seen once. Sequencing was done on a sample of peripheral blood. The receptors stem from a man aged 25 to 45 with active or convalescent COVID-19.

The chain recombines TRBV3-1 (or the pseudogene TRBV3-2) with TRBJ2-7, with D possibly TRBD1 on 6 matching bases. The CDR3 sequence is 17 residues long. Deletions cut 3 bases from V and 0 bases from J, with 18 bases between. Germline V gene sequence: CDR1 LGHDT, CDR2 YNNKEL (reference sequence). The CDR3, as DNA: TGTGCCAGCAGCCACCCAGCGACAGGCCGCAGCTCCTACGAGCAGTACTTC. Amino acids: CASSHPATGRSSYEQYF.

This chain uses TRBV18 with TRBJ2-1; TRBD2 matches 14 bases. From germline, CDR1 is KGHSH and CDR2 LQKENI. The CDR3 extends over 15 amino acids. The junction had 2 bases not matched to a gene; V was cut back by 4 bases and J by 6 bases. The CDR3 sequence: CASSLGLAGVNEQFF. The CDR3 DNA sequence: TGTGCCAGCTCACTGGGACTAGCGGGGGTCAATGAGCAGTTCTTC.

The V call is TRBV28, the J call TRBJ2-7; 9 nucleotides align to TRBD1. The V and J ends lost 6 bases and 2 bases, in that order; junction bases with no gene match: 8. The CDR3 is made up of 15 amino acids. CDR1 is MDHEN, CDR2 SYDVKM, per germline. DNA of the CDR3: TGTGCCAGCAGGGGATCCGGGACAGGGACCTACGAGCAGTACTTC. Its translation is CASRGSGTGTYEQYF.

This rearrangement joins TRBV28 to TRBJ2-7; 9 bases are shared with TRBD1. Looked up from germline, CDR1 is MDHEN and CDR2 is SYDVKM. There are 15 residues in the CDR3. Unmatched junction bases numbered 9, after V lost 4 bases and J lost 5 bases. CDR3 sequence reads: CASSSAGTGSNEQYF. Written as DNA, the CDR3 is TGTGCCAGCAGTTCAGCCGGGACAGGGTCTAACGAGCAGTACTTC. The variable domain in full, with the rest retrieved from reference TRBV28 and TRBJ2-7, is DVKVTQSSRYLVKRTGEKVFLECVQDMDHENMFWYRQDPGLGLRLIYFSYDVKMKEKGDIPEGYSVSREKKERFSLILESASTNQTSMYLCASSSAGTGSNEQYFGPGTRLTVT.

The V and J genes are TRBV28 and TRBJ1-5; 7 bases match TRBD1. Germline CDR1 is MDHEN and CDR2 is SYDVKM. The V gene end was trimmed by 5 bases and the J gene end by 9 bases; junction bases not matched to a gene: 10. The CDR3 has 14 residues. The CDR3 here is CASSLNRGLGPQHF. In nucleotides, the CDR3 is TGTGCCAGCAGTCTTAACAGGGGCCTTGGGCCCCAGCATTTT.

This chain uses TRBV4-1 with TRBJ2-3; D not certain. The CDR3 is 16 residues long. Germline CDR1 reads MGHRA; CDR2 reads YSYEKL. The ends were cut back, 5 bases at V and 1 base at J, with 16 bases in the middle. CDR3 in amino acids: CASSFLPALGTDTQYF. As DNA, the CDR3 is TGCGCCAGCAGCTTCCTCCCAGCGCTGGGCACAGATACGCAGTATTTT.

The genes are TRBV3-1 (or the pseudogene TRBV3-2) and TRBJ2-5; tentative D call: TRBD2 (6 bases). V was pared by 4 bases and J by 4 bases, with 16 bases between. From germline, CDR1 is LGHDT and CDR2 YNNKEL (reference sequence). The CDR3 sequence is 15 residues long. The DNA of the CDR3 is TGTGCCAGCAGCCCCCGCGGAGGGGAAGGAGAGACCCAGTACTTC. This translates into CASSPRGGEGETQYF.

This clone was observed a handful of times. V is TRBV28 and J is TRBJ2-4; 7 bases match TRBD2. Germline-derived CDR1 and CDR2 are MDHEN and SYDVKM. There are 14 residues in the CDR3. V was pared by 1 base and J by 4 bases, with 1 base of the junction left unmatched. CDR3 nucleotide sequence: TGTGCCAGCAGTTTATTTAGCGGGAAAAACATTCAGTACTTC. It yields the protein CASSLFSGKNIQYF.

This chain joins TRBV18 and TRBJ2-7; 7 bases agree with TRBD1. Germline V gives CDR1 KGHSH, CDR2 LQKENI. V shed 5 bases and J 3 bases; nucleotides not matched to a gene: 4. The CDR3 consists of 13 residues. CDR3 sequence (DNA): TGTGCCAGCTCAAAACAGGGGATCTACGAGCAGTACTTC. Its protein product is CASSKQGIYEQYF.

This chain joins TRBV2 and TRBJ2-1; no clear D gene. Germline lookup yields CDR1 SNHLY and CDR2 FYNNEI. V shed 3 bases and J shed 3 bases, with 9 bases lying between them. The CDR3 is 14 residues long. CDR3 DNA: TGTGCCAGCAGTGATGTGAGGAACTACAATGAGCAGTTCTTC. Its protein is CASSDVRNYNEQFF.

This sequence joins TRBV9 and TRBJ1-5; D not resolved. The V end was cut by 1 base, the J end by 10 bases, with 18 bases between. The CDR3 is 15 residues long. Germline V gene data show CDR1 as SGDLS and CDR2 as YYNGEE. The CDR3 DNA is TGTGCCAGCAGCGTACTAGCGGATCCATCAGCTCCCCAGCATTTT. Its translation is CASSVLADPSAPQHF.

CDR3 sequence reads: CASSPSGSYEQYF. The CDR3 coding sequence is TGTGCCAGCAGTCCTAGCGGGAGCTACGAGCAGTACTTC. V usage is TRBV6-5 and J usage is TRBJ2-7, with TRBD2 matching over 10 bases. The junction had 1 base not matched to a gene; V was cut back by 5 bases and J by 3 bases. CDR3 length: 13 amino acids. The germline gives CDR1 MNHEY, CDR2 SVGAGI.

This clone occurred a few times. As DNA, the CDR3 is TGTGCCAGCAGTCTGGCGGGGTACCAAGAGACCCAGTACTTC. Protein sequence: CASSLAGYQETQYF. The chain combines TRBV5-4 with TRBJ2-5; a weak D match, TRBD2 (6 bases). The CDR3 totals 14 residues. V was pared by 5 bases and J by 0 bases, with 11 bases between. The germline gives CDR1 SGHNT, CDR2 YYREEE (reference sequence). The complete variable domain, with remaining parts taken from reference TRBV5-4 and TRBJ2-5, reads ETGVTQSPTHLIKTRGQQVTLRCSSQSGHNTVSWYQQALGQGPQFIFQYYREEENGRGNFPPRFSGLQFPNYSSELNVNALELDDSALYLCASSLAGYQETQYFGPGTRLLVL.